Presented here are 24 T cell receptor beta chains from one specimen sequenced in a study of identical twins. TCRdb independently ran MiXCR on the 5' RACE reads; one entry per CDR3 protein. The repertoire holds approximately 700,000 distinct CDR3 sequences, with 5.5% to 6.5% as singletons. Sequenced sample: naive T cells sorted from blood. All receptors derive from a young man in good health.

The chain uses TRBV6-6 and TRBJ1-5; D gene unclear. Germline-derived CDR1 and CDR2 are MNHNY and SVGAGI (reference sequence). V was cut by 2 bases and J by 6 bases, with 5 bases left in between. The CDR3 is 12 amino acids. The CDR3 sequence is CASSYESQPQHF. CDR3 bases: TGTGCCAGCAGTTACGAGAGTCAGCCCCAGCATTTT.

This clonotype was found a few times. The V and J genes are TRBV12-3 or TRBV12-4 and TRBJ1-1; no clear D. V shed 4 bases and J shed 0 bases, with 9 bases lying between them. This CDR3 region has 14 residues. Here the CDR3 reads CASSSWTLNTEAFF. The CDR3 DNA reads TGTGCCAGCAGTTCGTGGACCCTGAACACTGAAGCTTTCTTT.

This clonotype appeared many times. V gene TRBV5-1 combines with J gene TRBJ2-7; the match to TRBD2 covers 7 bases. Germline V gene data show CDR1 as SGHRS and CDR2 as YFSETQ. V was pared by 4 bases and J by 3 bases, with 7 bases of the junction left unmatched. This CDR3 contains 14 residues. The CDR3 DNA sequence: TGCGCCAGCAGCGTGGGGGGGAATCACTACGAGCAGTACGTC. Protein product: CASSVGGNHYEQYV.

This clonotype has a count of ten or more. The rearrangement joins TRBV20-1 to TRBJ1-5, with a weak D call TRBD1 (5 bases). Between the trimmed V and J ends, which lost 4 bases and 8 bases, there was a span of 12 bases. From germline, CDR1 is DFQATT and CDR2 SNEGSKA (reference sequence). The CDR3 is 12 amino acids. CDR3 coding DNA: TGCAGTGCTATACAGGCCAGAAAGCCCCAGCATTTT. It encodes CSAIQARKPQHF.

This clonotype was found a few times. The chain couples TRBV30 to TRBJ1-4; D is perhaps TRBD1 (5 bases). V lost 3 bases and J lost 7, with 18 bases in between. The germline V gene encodes CDR1 GTSNPN and CDR2 SVGIG (reference sequence). The CDR3 is 15 residues long. The CDR3, as DNA: TGTGCCTGGAGGGCTCCGGGACGGGGAATTGAAAAACTGTTTTTT. Its protein is CAWRAPGRGIEKLFF.

This clonotype was observed a handful of times. This sequence joins TRBV20-1 and TRBJ2-1; D is unresolved. Germline CDR1 reads DFQATT; CDR2 reads SNEGSKA (reference sequence). This CDR3 has 14 residues. The V end was cut by 1 base, the J end by 2 bases, with 9 bases between. The CDR3, as DNA: TGCAGTGCTAGAGCGGCAGGTCCCTACAATGAGCAGTTCTTC. Translation gives CSARAAGPYNEQFF.

The CDR3 here is CASSAHLGPGATEAFF. In DNA form, the CDR3 reads TGTGCCAGCAGTGCGCATTTGGGGCCGGGGGCCACTGAAGCTTTCTTT. The chain combines TRBV12-3 or TRBV12-4 with TRBJ1-1; D is perhaps TRBD1 (6 bases). V lost 5 bases and J 4 bases, leaving 20 bases between the germline ends. The CDR3 covers 16 residues.

This clonotype showed up many times. At one of its ends the junction is not consistent with the germline gene, which may arise from a read error. The V and J genes are TRBV6-2 or TRBV6-3 and TRBJ2-5, with D possibly matching TRBD1 (5 bases). From germline, CDR1 is MNHEY and CDR2 SVGEGT. This CDR3 is built from 12 residues. The CDR3 region is CASSYSRTPTNF. In DNA, the CDR3 is TGTGCCAGCAGTTACTCCCGGACACCCACCAACTTC.

This clonotype appeared many times. This chain uses TRBV27 with TRBJ1-6; D perhaps matches TRBD1 (5 bases). Germline V CDR1 and CDR2: MNHEY, SMNVEV (reference sequence). The CDR3 has 12 amino acids. V gave up 2 bases and J gave up 14 bases, with 10 bases separating them. As DNA, the CDR3 is TGTGCCAGCAGTTTACGGGACCGAGCCCTCCACTTT. It specifies CASSLRDRALHF.

This clonotype was seen more than once but under ten times. V usage is TRBV14 and J usage is TRBJ2-1; D call uncertain. This CDR3 comprises 13 residues. Germline-derived CDR1 and CDR2 are SGHDN and FVKESK. Trimming stripped 1 base from V and 10 bases from J, with 11 bases between. CDR3 loop: CASSQVAAGEQFF. The DNA of the CDR3 is TGTGCCAGCAGCCAAGTAGCAGCTGGCGAGCAGTTCTTC.

The CDR3 loop reads CASSHRYSYEQYF. CDR3 coding DNA: TGTGCCAGCAGCCATCGGTATAGCTACGAGCAGTACTTC. The chain has TRBV7-9 and TRBJ2-7; D remains unclear. Germline CDR1 is SEHNR and CDR2 is FQNEAQ (reference sequence). The CDR3 consists of 13 residues. V was shortened by 5 bases and J by 3 bases, with 11 bases between the two germline ends. The entire variable domain, with the rest obtained from reference TRBV7-9 and TRBJ2-7, is as follows: DTGVSQNPRHKITKRGQNVTFRCDPISEHNRLYWYRQTLGQGPEFLTYFQNEAQLEKSRLLSDRFSAERPKGSFSTLEIQRTEQGDSAMYLCASSHRYSYEQYFGPGTRLTVT.

This clonotype was counted ten times or more. The rearrangement joins TRBV20-1 to TRBJ2-1, with D possibly being TRBD1 or TRBD2 (5 bases each). Looked up from germline, CDR1 is DFQATT and CDR2 is SNEGSKA (reference sequence). The CDR3 runs 15 residues. V lost 5 bases and J 0 bases, leaving 14 bases between the germline ends. CDR3 sequence reads: CSASGTPSSYNEQFF. Here the CDR3 DNA reads TGCAGTGCTTCAGGGACGCCGAGCTCCTACAATGAGCAGTTCTTC.

This clonotype was detected a few times. The gene calls are TRBV18 and TRBJ2-7, with TRBD1 matching 9 bases. V gave up 6 bases and J gave up 3 bases; unmatched junction bases: 6. The germline CDR1 and CDR2 sequences are KGHSH and LQKENI. There are 14 residues in the CDR3. The CDR3 region is CASSRDRVIYEQYF. CDR3 nucleotides: TGTGCCAGCTCGCGGGACAGGGTTATCTACGAGCAGTACTTC.

This clonotype was recorded many times. The chain has TRBV4-3 and TRBJ2-1; D is possibly TRBD2 (6 bases). CDR3 size: 16 residues. V dropped 3 bases and J dropped 11 bases, with 23 bases sitting between them. Germline CDR1 and CDR2: LGHNA and YSLEER. CDR3 residues: CASSQGGLGEDLKQFF. In DNA form, the CDR3 reads TGCGCCAGCAGCCAGGGGGGTTTGGGCGAGGACCTAAAGCAGTTCTTC.

The sample holds a few counts of this clonotype. This chain connects TRBV20-1 to TRBJ2-5; TRBD1 matches at 9 bases. After removal of 5 bases from V and 6 bases from J, the junction contained 10 bases not matched to a gene. This CDR3 is built from 14 residues. Germline assignment: CDR1 DFQATT and CDR2 SNEGSKA (reference sequence). CDR3 in DNA: TGCAGTGCTCACCTCACCGGGACAGGGAAGACCCAGTACTTC. Its translation is CSAHLTGTGKTQYF.

This clonotype was counted between two and nine times. The chain joins TRBV7-2 to TRBJ2-7; D gene ambiguous. In germline, CDR1 is SGHTA, CDR2 FQGNSA. The length of the CDR3 is 15 residues. Deletions cut 2 bases from V and 1 base from J, with 12 bases between. The CDR3 DNA sequence: TGTGCCAGCAGCTTACTAGTCGGATCGTCCTACGAGCAGTACTTC. This gives the protein CASSLLVGSSYEQYF.

This chain connects TRBV6-5 to TRBJ1-1; no firm D call. V dropped 0 bases and J dropped 0 bases, with 8 bases sitting between them. Germline V gene lookup returns CDR1 MNHEY and CDR2 SVGAGI. This CDR3 has 15 amino acids. CDR3 protein: CASSYSRQLNTEAFF. CDR3 DNA sequence: TGTGCCAGCAGTTACTCGAGGCAGTTGAACACTGAAGCTTTCTTT.

This chain connects TRBV5-5 to TRBJ2-1; the D is unclear. Germline V gives CDR1 SGHKS, CDR2 YYEKEE (reference sequence). This CDR3 is built from 14 residues. Trimming pared 5 bases from V and 10 bases from J, leaving 19 bases between. For the CDR3, the DNA is TGTGCCAGCAGTTTCCCCCTCTCACGATTAGAGCAGTTCTTC. Translating it yields CASSFPLSRLEQFF.

The table lists this clonotype with many counts. CDR3 sequence: CASSLLLGNTGELFF. CDR3 nucleotide sequence: TGCGCCAGCAGCTTGTTGCTCGGGAACACCGGGGAGCTGTTTTTT. The chain links TRBV5-1 to TRBJ2-2; D is ambiguous. This CDR3 is 15 amino acids long. The V end lost 1 base, the J end lost 1 base, and 8 bases lay between the germline ends. In germline, CDR1 is SGHRS, CDR2 YFSETQ.

The CDR3 spells CASSPISHDLISKNIQYF. As DNA, the CDR3 is TGTGCCAGCTCACCTATAAGCCACGATCTAATATCCAAAAACATTCAGTACTTC. J is TRBJ2-4 and V is TRBV18, with no clear D. V was trimmed by 3 bases and J by 2 bases, leaving 20 bases between them. CDR1 KGHSH and CDR2 LQKENI come from the germline V gene. This CDR3 is 18 amino acids long.

This rearrangement joins TRBV18 to TRBJ2-5; D is perhaps TRBD1 (5 bases). The CDR3 covers 18 residues. V was clipped by 4 bases and J by 0 bases, with 21 bases between them. Germline lookup yields CDR1 KGHSH and CDR2 LQKENI. The CDR3 reads CASSQRQLTPTYQETQYF. CDR3 sequence (DNA): TGTGCCAGCTCACAAAGACAGCTCACCCCCACGTACCAAGAGACCCAGTACTTC.

In this sample, this clonotype turned up a few times. The V and J genes are TRBV20-1 and TRBJ1-1; D is unclear. The CDR3 spans 15 residues. V was pared by 0 bases and J by 1 base, with 12 bases between. Germline CDR1 and CDR2: DFQATT and SNEGSKA (reference sequence). The CDR3, as DNA: TGCAGTGCTAGAGATCGGGGTCTGGCGAACACTGAAGCTTTCTTT. Translating gives CSARDRGLANTEAFF.

Ten or more counts support this clonotype. This chain links TRBV11-2 with TRBJ1-1, with no clear D. V lost 0 bases to trimming and J lost 6 bases, with 8 bases between them. The CDR3 extends over 13 amino acids. Per germline, CDR1 SGHAT and CDR2 FQNNGV. CDR3 sequence reads: CASSLETGSEAFF. The CDR3 region has the DNA TGTGCCAGCAGCTTAGAAACGGGTTCTGAAGCTTTCTTT.

This clonotype showed up many times. V is TRBV11-2 and J is TRBJ2-1; TRBD2 matches at 11 bases. CDR1 is SGHAT, CDR2 FQNNGV, per germline. The CDR3 is 19 amino acids. The V and J ends lost 5 bases and 5 bases, in that order; junction bases with no gene match: 17. CDR3 nucleotide sequence: TGTGCCAGCAGCCCACGACAAAGTACCGGGACTAGCGGCGACAATGAGCAGTTCTTC. Protein sequence: CASSPRQSTGTSGDNEQFF.